The clone carrying this TCR beta chain was counted at least ten times. Deletions cut 7 bases from V and 5 bases from J, with 15 bases between. The CDR3 loop spans 13 amino acids. The germline V gene has CDR1 SGHRS and CDR2 YFSETQ. Time point denoted: sample taken at primary tumor resection. No cells were sorted before sequencing. The whole RNA sequenced was extracted from tumor, nontumor lung or frozen PBMC. From the 5' RACE reads, TCRdb called clonotypes with MiXCR, one entry per CDR3 protein. There are about 60,000 distinct CDR3 sequences in the sample; about 8% occur only once, and less than 15% lies in the top ten. These data come from a study of spatial heterogeneity in lung cancer.

The clonotype comes from a female donor with early-stage non-small cell lung cancer. The chain joins TRBV5-1 to TRBJ2-5; perhaps TRBD1 as D (5 bases). This specimen was PBMCs, taken at surgery. The CDR3 DNA reads TGCGCCAGCTCGGAAGGGGCTCGGGAGACCCAGTACTTC. This gives the protein CASSEGARETQYF.